These 14 T cell receptor beta chains originate from one sample sequenced in a study of blood T cell repertoires in COVID-19. This table comes from immunoSEQ multiplex PCR, and its TCRdb copy is limited to in-frame clones, with some not included. The table records 200,000 or so clones, 80% to 90% of them present only once. Sample: PBMCs or T cells enriched from blood (not recorded which). The receptors were gathered from a woman aged 40 to 50 with acute COVID-19.

The rearrangement joins TRBV3-1 (or the pseudogene TRBV3-2) to TRBJ2-1; 8 bases agree with TRBD2. Germline CDR1 is LGHDT and CDR2 is YNNKEL (reference sequence). J lost 0 bases, V lost 0 bases, and 4 bases had no gene match. This CDR3 comprises 17 residues. CDR3 nucleotides: TGTGCCAGCAGCCAAGATGGGCGGGAGGCCTCCTACAATGAGCAGTTCTTC. Translation gives CASSQDGREASYNEQFF.

The gene calls are TRBV27 and TRBJ1-1; weak D call: TRBD1 (6 bases). Germline V gene lookup returns CDR1 MNHEY and CDR2 SMNVEV (reference sequence). The CDR3 totals 13 residues. V lost 0 bases and J 11 bases, leaving 13 bases between the germline ends. CDR3 nucleotide sequence: TGTGCCAGCAGTTTATCCCCAGGGGTTTCGGCTTTCTTT. The encoded protein is CASSLSPGVSAFF.

In its sample, this clone was seen once. The rearrangement uses TRBV4-1 and TRBJ2-1, with 10 bases lining up with TRBD2. Germline V gene sequence: CDR1 MGHRA, CDR2 YSYEKL. The CDR3 is made up of 17 amino acids. The J segment lost 4 bases and the V segment lost 1 base, leaving 7 bases of the junction unmatched. CDR3 sequence (DNA): TGCGCCAGCAGCCAAGGGGTAGCGGGAGGCCGATACAATGAGCAGTTCTTC. The encoded protein is CASSQGVAGGRYNEQFF.

The chain uses TRBV30 and TRBJ1-5, with 10 bases matching TRBD1. Germline V lookup: CDR1 GTSNPN, CDR2 SVGIG (reference sequence). The CDR3 extends over 16 amino acids. The J segment lost 7 bases and the V segment lost 2 bases, leaving 11 bases of the junction unmatched. Here the CDR3 reads CAWSLSGTGARQPQHF. The CDR3 coding sequence is TGTGCCTGGAGTCTTTCCGGGACAGGGGCAAGGCAGCCCCAGCATTTT.

This rearrangement joins TRBV27 to TRBJ1-6; 9 bases map to TRBD1. Germline lookup yields CDR1 MNHEY and CDR2 SMNVEV (reference sequence). V lost 4 bases, J lost 12 bases, and 7 bases stayed unmatched. The CDR3 runs to 14 residues. The CDR3 nucleotides are TGTGCCAGCAGTTCGGGACAGGGAAGGTTACCCCTCCACTTT. Amino acids: CASSSGQGRLPLHF.

This chain links TRBV2 with TRBJ1-2; D unresolved. Germline V gene sequence: CDR1 SNHLY, CDR2 FYNNEI. Trimming removed 4 bases from V and 2 bases from J, with 14 bases in between. CDR3 length equals 15 residues. CDR3: CASSGEGRVNYGYTF. The CDR3, as DNA: TGTGCCAGCAGTGGGGAGGGCAGAGTAAACTATGGCTACACCTTC.

The J gene is TRBJ2-7, the V gene TRBV4-2, with 10 nucleotides matching TRBD2. This CDR3 has 16 amino acids. In germline, CDR1 is LGHNA, CDR2 YNFKEQ. Trimming removed 2 bases from V and 10 bases from J; junction bases left unmatched: 14. This chain's CDR3 is CASSQNSWTSGSAQYF. The CDR3 DNA reads TGTGCCAGCAGCCAAAACTCTTGGACTAGCGGCTCCGCACAGTACTTC.

The V and J genes are TRBV6-5 and TRBJ1-5, with TRBD1 matching over 8 bases. Per germline, CDR1 MNHEY and CDR2 SVGAGI. The ends lost 9 bases at V and 7 bases at J; junction bases unmatched: 2. This CDR3 spans 11 amino acids. The CDR3 loop reads CARRQGQPQHF. The CDR3 bases are TGTGCCAGGAGACAGGGGCAGCCCCAGCATTTT.

The chain is built from TRBV11-2 and TRBJ2-1; perhaps TRBD2 as D (5 bases). Germline V gene lookup returns CDR1 SGHAT and CDR2 FQNNGV. The CDR3 length is 18 residues. V was trimmed by 3 bases and J by 3 bases, leaving 21 bases between them. Here the CDR3 reads CASSLTPLSRGYYNEQFF. CDR3 sequence (DNA): TGTGCCAGCAGCTTGACCCCGTTGTCCCGCGGGTACTACAATGAGCAGTTCTTC.

The V call is TRBV11-3, the J call TRBJ2-7; TRBD1 might be the D (5 bases). Trimming removed 1 base at V and 0 bases at J, with 10 bases between. The CDR3 consists of 15 residues. The germline V gene encodes CDR1 SGHNT and CDR2 YENEEA. CDR3 DNA: TGTGCCAGCAGCTTAGGTCAGGGAAGCTCCTACGAGCAGTACTTC. It codes for CASSLGQGSSYEQYF.

DNA of the CDR3: TGTGCCACCAGTGATTTGGCAGGGAAGGCTTTCTTT. Its protein is CATSDLAGKAFF. The chain couples TRBV24-1 to TRBJ1-1, with a possible D match to TRBD1 (5 bases). The V end lost 0 bases, the J end lost 11 bases, and 9 bases lay between the germline ends. Germline values: CDR1 KGHDR, CDR2 SFDVKD. This CDR3 is 12 amino acids long.

V is TRBV28 and J is TRBJ2-1; 7 nucleotides line up with TRBD2. CDR1 MDHEN and CDR2 SYDVKM come from the germline V gene. V was pared by 10 bases and J by 0 bases, with 6 bases of the junction left unmatched. The length of the CDR3 is 14 residues. In DNA, the CDR3 is TGTGCCACCGTTACTAGCGACTCCTACAATGAGCAGTTCTTC. It is translated as CATVTSDSYNEQFF.

The rearrangement uses TRBV23-1 and TRBJ1-1; TRBD1 matches 9 bases. TRBV23-1 is an ORF, with its function uncertain. There are 14 residues in the CDR3. The J segment lost 1 base and the V segment lost 6 bases, leaving 3 bases of the junction unmatched. In nucleotides, the CDR3 is TGCGCCAGCAGACGGGACAGGGAGAACACTGAAGCTTTCTTT. This sequence encodes CASRRDRENTEAFF.

This chain joins TRBV15 and TRBJ2-3; 11 positions agree with TRBD2. The CDR3 is made up of 17 amino acids. J was trimmed by 4 bases and V by 2 bases; bases with no gene match: 8. Germline V gene data show CDR1 as LNHNV and CDR2 as YYDKDF (reference sequence). CDR3 in amino acids: CATSRRGLAERADTQYF. Written as DNA, the CDR3 is TGTGCCACCAGCAGAAGGGGACTAGCGGAGAGAGCAGATACGCAGTATTTT. The full variable domain, in which reference TRBV15 and TRBJ2-3 provide the parts outside the CDR3, is DAMVIQNPRYQVTQFGKPVTLSCSQTLNHNVMYWYQQKSSQAPKLLFHYYDKDFNNEADTPDNFQSRRPNTSFCFLDIRSPGLGDTAMYLCATSRRGLAERADTQYFGPGTRLTVL.